The 15 T cell receptor beta chains listed next were all sequenced from one sample in a study of vaccination effects on CD4 cells after COVID-19. Their cognate antigens are unknown. TCRdb's table, derived via immunoSEQ multiplex PCR, lists solely in-frame clones and lacks some. The data show 50,000 or so clones, about 70% seen once. Isolation of CD4+ T cells took place after about ten days of culture. Convalescent patients had PCR-confirmed SARS-CoV-2 infection between March and December 2020. Participants got two doses of BNT162b2 or mRNA-1273 vaccine. This specimen consisted of CD4+ T cells from PBMCs cultured without peptide, obtained after COVID-19 vaccination. All receptors come from a human donor who had a prior SARS-CoV-2 infection.

V and J are TRBV4-1 and TRBJ1-4, with TRBD1 identical over 8 bases. Germline loops: CDR1 MGHRA, CDR2 YSYEKL. The J segment lost 8 bases and the V segment lost 5 bases, leaving 13 bases of the junction unmatched. This CDR3 has 16 residues. CDR3 in amino acids: CASSESWTGPGEKLFF. The DNA of the CDR3 is TGCGCCAGCAGCGAATCATGGACAGGGCCGGGAGAAAAACTGTTTTTT.

The gene calls are TRBV18 and TRBJ2-3; a weak D match, TRBD2 (6 bases). The CDR3 covers 16 residues. Germline-derived CDR1 and CDR2 are KGHSH and LQKENI. With 4 bases removed from V and 0 bases from J, the gap between germline ends came to 14 bases. Here the CDR3 reads CASSHQPGTSTDTQYF. In nucleotides, the CDR3 is TGTGCCAGCTCACATCAACCCGGGACTAGCACAGATACGCAGTATTTT.

This clone came up once. The rearrangement joins TRBV24-1 to TRBJ1-2; D remains unclear. V was clipped by 4 bases and J by 7 bases, with 12 bases between them. The CDR3 has 13 amino acids. Germline V gene lookup returns CDR1 KGHDR and CDR2 SFDVKD. The chain's CDR3 is CATSDEGRAGYTF. In DNA, the CDR3 is TGTGCCACCAGTGACGAGGGAAGGGCTGGCTACACCTTC.

Here the CDR3 DNA reads TGTGCCAGCAGCCCCACAGGAGCCAAAGAGACCCAGTACTTC. It codes for CASSPTGAKETQYF. V usage is TRBV7-3 and J usage is TRBJ2-5, with D perhaps TRBD1 (5 bases). The CDR3 contains 14 residues. Trimming pared 5 bases from V and 3 bases from J, leaving 13 bases between. CDR1 is SGHTA and CDR2 is FQGTGA in the germline V gene.

The rearrangement joins TRBV11-3 to TRBJ2-3; 7 nucleotides align to TRBD1. There are 14 residues in the CDR3. Germline CDR1 SGHNT, CDR2 YENEEA. V trimming: 1 base; J trimming: 7 bases; junction bases outside the gene matches: 5. The CDR3 loop is CASSLGLQGYTQYF. The CDR3 DNA follows: TGTGCCAGCAGCTTAGGATTACAGGGGTATACGCAGTATTTT. The complete variable domain, with remaining parts taken from reference TRBV11-3 and TRBJ2-3, reads EAGVVQSPRYKIIEKKQPVAFWCNPISGHNTLYWYLQNLGQGPELLIRYENEEAVDDSQLPKDRFSAERLKGVDSTLKIQPAELGDSAVYLCASSLGLQGYTQYFGPGTRLTVL.

A few counts support this clone. The chain couples TRBV5-1 to TRBJ1-6; 9 nucleotides align to TRBD1. V dropped 4 bases and J dropped 5; count of bases not matched to a gene: 4. CDR1 is SGHRS, CDR2 YFSETQ, per germline. This CDR3 region has 15 residues. The CDR3 coding sequence is TGCGCCAGCAGCGAACGACAGGGGGATAATTCACCCCTCCACTTT. As protein: CASSERQGDNSPLHF.

This clone occurred once. The chain recombines TRBV5-4 with TRBJ2-2; TRBD2 matches at 9 bases. CDR1 is SGHNT, CDR2 YYREEE, per germline (reference sequence). The CDR3 is 17 amino acids. V dropped 0 bases and J dropped 6; count of bases not matched to a gene: 9. CDR3 coding DNA: TGTGCCAGCAGCTTGGGCGCTAGCGGGATAATAGCCGGGGAGCTGTTTTTT. This sequence encodes CASSLGASGIIAGELFF. The complete variable domain, with remaining parts taken from reference TRBV5-4 and TRBJ2-2, reads ETGVTQSPTHLIKTRGQQVTLRCSSQSGHNTVSWYQQALGQGPQFIFQYYREEENGRGNFPPRFSGLQFPNYSSELNVNALELDDSALYLCASSLGASGIIAGELFFGEGSRLTVL.

This chain's CDR3 is CASSVGGLVVSDTQYF. CDR3 in DNA: TGTGCCAGCAGCGTAGGCGGACTAGTCGTCTCCGATACGCAGTATTTT. The chain joins TRBV9 to TRBJ2-3, with 7 bases aligning to TRBD2. The germline CDR1 and CDR2 sequences are SGDLS and YYNGEE. The CDR3 covers 16 residues. V gave up 0 bases and J gave up 6 bases; unmatched junction bases: 10. The variable domain in full, with the rest retrieved from reference TRBV9 and TRBJ2-3, is DSGVTQTPKHLITATGQRVTLRCSPRSGDLSVYWYQQSLDQGLQFLIQYYNGEERAKGNILERFSAQQFPDLHSELNLSSLELGDSALYFCASSVGGLVVSDTQYFGPGTRLTVL.

This clone was found a few times. V usage is TRBV2 and J usage is TRBJ2-5, with a possible D match to TRBD2 (5 bases). The germline gives CDR1 SNHLY, CDR2 FYNNEI. The CDR3 consists of 12 residues. V was trimmed by 10 bases and J by 5 bases, leaving 14 bases between them. CDR3 protein: CATQSPGETQYF. DNA for the CDR3: TGTGCCACCCAGTCTCCGGGGGAGACCCAGTACTTC.

V usage is TRBV30 and J usage is TRBJ1-2, with 8 bases identical to TRBD1. The CDR3 spans 14 residues. Germline loops: CDR1 GTSNPN, CDR2 SVGIG (reference sequence). V was clipped by 3 bases and J by 2 bases; unmatched bases: 5. The CDR3 nucleotides are TGTGCCTGGAGCCGGGACAGGAGAAACTATGGCTACACCTTC. It codes for CAWSRDRRNYGYTF.

The rearrangement links TRBV5-8 to TRBJ2-3; 10 nucleotides line up with TRBD2. CDR1 and CDR2 (germline): SGHTS, YDEGEE. The V segment lost 0 bases and the J segment 2 bases; nucleotides outside the gene matches: 3. This CDR3 contains 16 residues. CDR3 bases: TGTGCCAGCAGCTTGGTACTAGCGGGGAACACAGATACGCAGTATTTT. It specifies CASSLVLAGNTDTQYF.

The genes are TRBV3-1 (or the pseudogene TRBV3-2) and TRBJ1-2; 11 nucleotides match TRBD1. Germline CDR1 and CDR2: LGHDT and YNNKEL (reference sequence). The J segment lost 3 bases and the V segment lost 3 bases, leaving 3 bases of the junction unmatched. This CDR3 comprises 15 residues. In nucleotides, the CDR3 is TGTGCCAGCAGCCAGGACAGGGGGCGGGACTATGGCTACACCTTC. Its translation is CASSQDRGRDYGYTF.

The chain joins TRBV12-3 or TRBV12-4 to TRBJ2-5; 7 bases agree with TRBD2. The CDR3 sequence is 13 residues long. V lost 1 base to trimming and J lost 5 bases; unmatched junction nucleotides: 1. CDR3 sequence reads: CASSLGGGETQYF. CDR3 bases: TGTGCCAGCAGTTTAGGGGGAGGGGAGACCCAGTACTTC.

The chain uses TRBV19 and TRBJ1-2; 7 nucleotides align to TRBD1. This CDR3 region has 17 residues. Germline V gene data show CDR1 as LNHDA and CDR2 as SQIVND (reference sequence). V shed 0 bases and J 1 base; nucleotides not matched to a gene: 8. This CDR3 is CASSIERQGVNNYGYTF. The CDR3 DNA reads as TGTGCCAGTAGTATAGAAAGACAGGGCGTCAATAACTATGGCTACACCTTC.

V gene TRBV5-1 combines with J gene TRBJ1-2, with D perhaps matching TRBD1 (5 bases). The CDR3 loop spans 19 amino acids. V lost 0 bases and J 4 bases, leaving 25 bases between the germline ends. The germline V gene has CDR1 SGHRS and CDR2 YFSETQ. The CDR3 sequence is CASSLGPYLPLDSVYGYTF. The DNA for the CDR3 is TGCGCCAGCAGCTTGGGCCCATATCTACCCCTCGACAGCGTCTATGGCTACACCTTC. Complete variable domain (other parts from reference TRBV5-1 and TRBJ1-2): KAGVTQTPRYLIKTRGQQVTLSCSPISGHRSVSWYQQTPGQGLQFLFEYFSETQRNKGNFPGRFSGRQFSNSRSEMNVSTLELGDSALYLCASSLGPYLPLDSVYGYTFGSGTRLTVV.